This TCR beta chain was recorded in a study of lymphopenia after photon versus proton radiotherapy. This clone was counted a few times. Its antigen is as yet unknown. Study-wide results and caveats: A bigger post-nadir fall in TCR diversity correlated inversely with survival time in deceased patients. Authors raise, but do not show, better survival with proton therapy. Relative stability marked proton patients; photon patients lost diversity and naive cells. Post-nadir diversity loss with photons came from oligoclonal expansion, particularly CD8+ Temra cells.

Using immunoSEQ multiplex PCR, the repertoire was profiled, and TCRdb retains in-frame clones only, with some absent. The data contain around 160,000 clones, roughly nine tenths of them seen just once; the ten biggest clones take up roughly 4.7%. Germline values: CDR1 SGHRS, CDR2 YFSETQ. The CDR3 runs 14 residues. V was pared by 0 bases and J by 2 bases, with 6 bases between. This specimen consisted of peripheral blood, obtained from a patient treated with photon-based radiotherapy. This clonotype was obtained from a man aged 50 to 60 with gastric cancer. The chain has TRBV5-1 and TRBJ1-3; D uncertain. This CDR3 reads CASSLELTGNTIYF. In DNA, the CDR3 is TGCGCCAGCAGCTTGGAGTTAACTGGAAACACCATATATTTT.